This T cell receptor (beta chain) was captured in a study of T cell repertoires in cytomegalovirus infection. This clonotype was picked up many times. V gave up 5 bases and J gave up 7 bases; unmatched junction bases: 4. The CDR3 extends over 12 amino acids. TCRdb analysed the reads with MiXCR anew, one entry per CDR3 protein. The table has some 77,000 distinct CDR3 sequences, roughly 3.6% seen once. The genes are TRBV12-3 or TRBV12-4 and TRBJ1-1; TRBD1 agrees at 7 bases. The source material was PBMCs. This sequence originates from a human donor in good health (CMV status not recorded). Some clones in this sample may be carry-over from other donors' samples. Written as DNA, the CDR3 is TGTGCCAGCAGTCTTCAGGGGGTTGAAGCTTTCTTT. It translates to CASSLQGVEAFF.